This paragraph covers one T cell receptor (beta chain) sequence. Its antigen remains unidentified. CDR1 SEHNR and CDR2 FQNEAQ come from the germline V gene (reference sequence). The CDR3 totals 15 residues. The germline V and J ends were trimmed by 1 base and 5 bases, with 14 bases remaining between them. Those who donated were healthy bone marrow donors. The sample comes from a study of cytomegalovirus exposure and HLA in healthy donors. This PCR relied on a set of 60 Vbeta primers and 13 Jbeta primers. Original analysis: Later, an analysis found about 77 million unique TCR beta chains, and about 10 million of these were shared. Here immunoSEQ multiplex PCR was the method, and the copy in TCRdb shows in-frame clones only, minus some. D and trimming come from the DNA, and the V and J calls and clone size come from that table. The data contain about 100,000 clones, 65% of them singletons. Whole-study results and caveats: Association of a missense DCLRE1C variant with TCR beta V- and J-gene trimming was reported in a later analysis.

J is TRBJ1-2 and V is TRBV7-9, with TRBD1 as a possible D gene (6 bases). Sequenced input: PBMCs. The receptor comes from a man aged 25-45 years in good health and CMV-seropositive. CDR3 loop: CASSLDQGHGYGYTF. The CDR3 DNA follows: TGTGCCAGCAGCTTAGATCAGGGGCACGGGTATGGCTACACCTTC.